Below are 8 T cell receptor beta chains sequenced from a single sample in a study of cytomegalovirus exposure and HLA in healthy donors. A multiplex PCR was run with 60 Vbeta primers and 13 Jbeta primers. Sequenced by immunoSEQ multiplex PCR; TCRdb stores in-frame clones only, minus some. The sample shows approximately 160,000 clones, about 80% of them seen only once. What was sequenced was PBMCs. These receptors all stem from a man aged 18-30 years in good health and CMV-seronegative.

Concerning this clone: An end of the junction differs from the germline gene, which may be a read error. This chain uses TRBV7-9 with TRBJ2-2; 10 positions agree with TRBD2. CDR3 length: 15 residues. Germline assignment: CDR1 SEHNR and CDR2 FQNEAQ (reference sequence). CDR3 nucleotide sequence: TGTGCCAGCAGCCTAGCGGGAGCGGGCACCGGGGAGCTGTTTTTT. Protein sequence: CASSLAGAGTGELFF.

The chain joins TRBV7-9 to TRBJ1-5; the match to TRBD1 covers 11 bases. Germline CDR1 is SEHNR and CDR2 is FQNEAQ (reference sequence). Losses at the gene ends were 1 base for V and 6 bases for J; bases not matched to a gene: 2. The CDR3 totals 15 residues. CDR3 in DNA: TGTGCCAGCAGCTTAGGGACAGGGGGCAGTCAGCCCCAGCATTTT. Protein product: CASSLGTGGSQPQHF.

V is TRBV6-5 and J is TRBJ2-5; D perhaps matches TRBD2 (7 bases). CDR1 and CDR2 from the germline V gene are MNHEY and SVGAGI. The CDR3 is 13 amino acids. V lost 6 bases and J 4 bases, leaving 12 bases between the germline ends. The DNA for the CDR3 is TGTGCCAGCAGCCACAGGGAGGGAGAGACCCAGTACTTC. Translated: CASSHREGETQYF.

The CDR3 spells CASSVQGGGGTQYF. Here the CDR3 DNA reads TGTGCCAGCAGTGTACAAGGGGGCGGCGGGACCCAGTACTTC. The chain carries TRBV2 and TRBJ2-5; 7 positions agree with TRBD1. J was trimmed by 7 bases and V by 4 bases; bases with no gene match: 9. This CDR3 has 14 amino acids. CDR1 is SNHLY and CDR2 is FYNNEI in the germline V gene.

There are a few counts of this clone. This chain joins TRBV6-5 and TRBJ1-1; no reliable D call. The CDR3 is made up of 14 amino acids. Trimming took 2 bases from V and 1 from J, leaving 8 bases between them. In germline, CDR1 is MNHEY, CDR2 SVGAGI. DNA for the CDR3: TGTGCCAGCAGTTACCACGAGGAGAACACTGAAGCTTTCTTT. Translated, it gives CASSYHEENTEAFF.

The chain joins TRBV2 to TRBJ2-1; 14 positions match TRBD2. Germline values: CDR1 SNHLY, CDR2 FYNNEI. The CDR3 contains 18 residues. The V and J ends lost 8 bases and 7 bases, in that order; junction bases with no gene match: 16. CDR3 in DNA: TGTGCCAGCCTAGGAAGCAGCGCCGGACTAGCGGGAGGAAATGAGCAGTTCTTC. It translates to CASLGSSAGLAGGNEQFF. Variable domain in full (rest from reference TRBV2 and TRBJ2-1): EPEVTQTPSHQVTQMGQEVILRCVPISNHLYFYWYRQILGQKVEFLVSFYNNEISEKSEIFDDQFSVERPDGSNFTLKIRSTKLEDSAMYFCASLGSSAGLAGGNEQFFGPGTRLTVL.

This chain joins TRBV28 and TRBJ1-4; D unclear. The V end was cut by 6 bases, the J end by 4 bases, with 3 bases between. This CDR3 has 11 residues. Germline V gives CDR1 MDHEN, CDR2 SYDVKM. CDR3 in amino acids: CASSYNEKLFF. The CDR3 nucleotides are TGTGCCAGCAGCTATAATGAAAAACTGTTTTTT.

The V and J genes are TRBV28 and TRBJ1-5, with a tentative D call TRBD1 (5 bases). The CDR3 sequence is 15 residues long. Trimming shortened V by 2 bases and J by 4 bases, and 12 bases separated the two germline ends. The germline gives CDR1 MDHEN, CDR2 SYDVKM. For the CDR3, the DNA is TGTGCCAGCAGTTTACGAGTGGGGGGTAATCAGCCCCAGCATTTT. This sequence encodes CASSLRVGGNQPQHF. Looking up the rest from reference TRBV28 and TRBJ1-5 gives the full variable domain: DVKVTQSSRYLVKRTGEKVFLECVQDMDHENMFWYRQDPGLGLRLIYFSYDVKMKEKGDIPEGYSVSREKKERFSLILESASTNQTSMYLCASSLRVGGNQPQHFGDGTRLSIL.